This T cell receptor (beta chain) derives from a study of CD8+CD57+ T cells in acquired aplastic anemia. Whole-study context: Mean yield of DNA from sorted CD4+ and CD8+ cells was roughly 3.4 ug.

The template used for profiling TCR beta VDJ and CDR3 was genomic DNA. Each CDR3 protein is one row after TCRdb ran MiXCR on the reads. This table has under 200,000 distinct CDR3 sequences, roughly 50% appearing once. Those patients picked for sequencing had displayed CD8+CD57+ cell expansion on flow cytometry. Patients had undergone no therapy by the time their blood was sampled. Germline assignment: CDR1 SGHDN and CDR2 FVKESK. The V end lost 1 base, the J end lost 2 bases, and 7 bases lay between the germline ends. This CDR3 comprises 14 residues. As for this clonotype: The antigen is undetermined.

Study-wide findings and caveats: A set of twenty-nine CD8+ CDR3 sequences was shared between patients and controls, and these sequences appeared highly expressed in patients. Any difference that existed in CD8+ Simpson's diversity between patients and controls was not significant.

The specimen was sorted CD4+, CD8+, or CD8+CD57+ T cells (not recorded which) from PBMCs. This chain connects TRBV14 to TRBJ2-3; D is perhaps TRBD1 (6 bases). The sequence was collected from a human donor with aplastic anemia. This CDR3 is CASSQAGVTDTQYF. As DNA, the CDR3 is TGTGCCAGCAGCCAAGCAGGGGTCACAGATACGCAGTATTTT.